This T cell receptor beta chain is drawn from a study of blood T cell repertoires in COVID-19. Looking at the study overall: PBMCs, B-cell-depleted T cells, or T cells provided the cDNA or gDNA that made up the material.

This table comes from immunoSEQ multiplex PCR, and its TCRdb copy is limited to in-frame clones, with some not included. The repertoire holds 90,000 to 100,000 clones, with about 88% as singletons. The CDR3 covers 14 residues. V was trimmed by 7 bases and J by 0 bases, leaving 12 bases between them. The germline V gene encodes CDR1 SGHRS and CDR2 YFSETQ. The chain couples TRBV5-1 to TRBJ2-3; D call uncertain. This clonotype was obtained from an older man with acute or convalescent COVID-19. The specimen was peripheral blood. The CDR3 is CASAPLGSTDTQYF. DNA for the CDR3: TGCGCCAGCGCACCCCTAGGAAGCACAGATACGCAGTATTTT.